This T cell receptor beta chain emerged from a study of blood T cell repertoires in COVID-19. The table lists this clone with a count of one. The trim removed 6 bases at V and 0 bases at J, leaving 5 bases unmatched. The CDR3 consists of 15 residues. Germline loops: CDR1 MNHEY, CDR2 SVGAGI. Method: immunoSEQ multiplex PCR; TCRdb's copy keeps in-frame clones and lacks some. The top ten clones hold 6.8% of a sample with 90,000 to 120,000 clones, around 88% of them seen once. J is TRBJ2-3 and V is TRBV6-5, with TRBD2 matching 8 bases. This clonotype was sampled from a man in his forties or fifties with active or convalescent COVID-19. Sequenced: peripheral blood. The chain's CDR3 is CASSLLAESTDTQYF. The CDR3 DNA follows: TGTGCCAGCAGCCTACTAGCGGAGAGCACAGATACGCAGTATTTT.